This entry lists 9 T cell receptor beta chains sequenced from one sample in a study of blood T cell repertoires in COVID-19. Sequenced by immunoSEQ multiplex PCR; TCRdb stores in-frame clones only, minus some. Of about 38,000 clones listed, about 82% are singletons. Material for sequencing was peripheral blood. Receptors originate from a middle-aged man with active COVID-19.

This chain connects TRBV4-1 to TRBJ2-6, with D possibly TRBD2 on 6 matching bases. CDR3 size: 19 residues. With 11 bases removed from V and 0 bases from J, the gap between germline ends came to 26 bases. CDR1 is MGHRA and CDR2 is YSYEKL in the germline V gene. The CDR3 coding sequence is TGCGCCGTCAAGAAGACGGAGGGGTCTCTCAACTCTGGGGCCAACGTCCTGACTTTC. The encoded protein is CAVKKTEGSLNSGANVLTF.

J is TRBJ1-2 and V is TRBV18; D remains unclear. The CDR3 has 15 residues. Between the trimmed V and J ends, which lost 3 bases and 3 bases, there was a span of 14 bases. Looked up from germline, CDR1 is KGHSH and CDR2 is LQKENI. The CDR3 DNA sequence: TGTGCCAGCTCACCGAGTTCATACCCTGACTATGGCTACACCTTC. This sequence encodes CASSPSSYPDYGYTF.

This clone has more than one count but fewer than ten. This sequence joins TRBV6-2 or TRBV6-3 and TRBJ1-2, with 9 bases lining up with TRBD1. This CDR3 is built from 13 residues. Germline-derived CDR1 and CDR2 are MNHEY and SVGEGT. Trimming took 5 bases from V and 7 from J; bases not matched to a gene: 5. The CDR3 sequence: CASSPGQGSGYTF. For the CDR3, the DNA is TGTGCCAGCAGTCCAGGACAGGGGAGTGGCTACACCTTC.

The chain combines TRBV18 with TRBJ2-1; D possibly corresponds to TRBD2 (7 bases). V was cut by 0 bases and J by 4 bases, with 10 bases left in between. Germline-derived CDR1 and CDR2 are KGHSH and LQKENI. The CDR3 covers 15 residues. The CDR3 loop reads CASSPPGGAYNEQFF. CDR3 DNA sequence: TGTGCCAGCTCACCACCGGGGGGGGCGTACAATGAGCAGTTCTTC. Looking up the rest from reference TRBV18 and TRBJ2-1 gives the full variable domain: NAGVMQNPRHLVRRRGQEARLRCSPMKGHSHVYWYRQLPEEGLKFMVYLQKENIIDESGMPKERFSAEFPKEGPSILRIQQVVRGDSAAYFCASSPPGGAYNEQFFGPGTRLTVL.

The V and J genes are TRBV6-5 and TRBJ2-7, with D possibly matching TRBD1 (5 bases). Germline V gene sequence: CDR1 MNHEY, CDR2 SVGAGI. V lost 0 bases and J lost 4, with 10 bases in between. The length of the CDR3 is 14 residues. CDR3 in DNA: TGTGCCAGCAGTTACTCGTTGGGGCCGTACGAGCAGTACTTC. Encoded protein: CASSYSLGPYEQYF.

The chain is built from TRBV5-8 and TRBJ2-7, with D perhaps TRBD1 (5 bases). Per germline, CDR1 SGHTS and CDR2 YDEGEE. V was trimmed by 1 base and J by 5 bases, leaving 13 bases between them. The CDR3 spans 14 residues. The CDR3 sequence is CASSLFQGSDEQYF. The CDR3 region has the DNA TGTGCCAGCAGCTTGTTTCAGGGCAGCGACGAGCAGTACTTC.

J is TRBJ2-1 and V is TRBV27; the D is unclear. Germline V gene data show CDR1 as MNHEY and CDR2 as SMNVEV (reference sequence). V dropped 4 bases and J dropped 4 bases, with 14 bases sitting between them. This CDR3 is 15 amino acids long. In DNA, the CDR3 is TGTGCCAGCAGTTCCGGCCCAGAGAGGTACAATGAGCAGTTCTTC. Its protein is CASSSGPERYNEQFF.

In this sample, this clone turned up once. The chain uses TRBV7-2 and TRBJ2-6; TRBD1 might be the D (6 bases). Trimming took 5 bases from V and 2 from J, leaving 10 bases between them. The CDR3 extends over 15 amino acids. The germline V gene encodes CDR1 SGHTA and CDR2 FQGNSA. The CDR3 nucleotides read TGTGCCAGCAGCCGGGACACGACTGGGGCCAACGTCCTGACTTTC. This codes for CASSRDTTGANVLTF.

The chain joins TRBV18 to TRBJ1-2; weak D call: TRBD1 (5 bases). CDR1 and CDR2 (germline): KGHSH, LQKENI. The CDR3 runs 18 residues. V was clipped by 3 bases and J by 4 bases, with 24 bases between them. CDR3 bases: TGTGCCAGCTCACCTTTAGCCTCGCCCCCAGGACAATCCTATGGCTACACCTTC. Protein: CASSPLASPPGQSYGYTF.